This passage covers 14 T cell receptor beta chains from one sample sequenced in a study of human T cells and chemical hapten exposure (dated by TCRdb to the early 2020s). In light of the paper, this sample's time point label describes: patch test 1, 2 weeks after DPC sensitization. Interpreted using the paper, the treatment or condition label stands for: therapeutic diphenylcyclopropenone sensitization with weekly scalp DPC. To prepare the library, RACE was applied. TCRdb shows the sequencer as NextSeq 500. TCRdb ran its own pipeline on the public reads, namely fastp trimming at Q25 and MiXCR clone calling, and kept in-frame beta chains. All rows with the same CDR3 protein become a single entry with the most common DNA and genes. The sample contains nearly 80,000 distinct CDR3 sequences, approximately 10% of them found a single time. The ten largest clones take up about 1.4% of the sample. The source material was whole blood, sampled in connection with sensitization to the hapten diphenylcyclopropenone (DPC). All receptors derive from a woman between 45 and 65 years old with alopecia areata. Some clones in this sample may be carry-over from other donors' samples.

The chain joins TRBV20-1 to TRBJ2-1; tentatively, D is TRBD2 (5 bases). Trimming pared 3 bases from V and 4 bases from J, leaving 7 bases between. Germline V gives CDR1 DFQATT, CDR2 SNEGSKA (reference sequence). The CDR3 totals 12 residues. The DNA for the CDR3 is TGCAGTGCTAGCGGGATATACAATGAGCAGTTCTTC. Its translation is CSASGIYNEQFF.

The sample holds a few counts of this clonotype. The chain uses TRBV29-1 and TRBJ1-1, with TRBD1 identical over 8 bases. CDR3 length: 11 residues. The V gene's germline CDR1 is SQVTM and CDR2 ANQGSEA. The junction had 3 bases not matched to a gene; V was cut back by 0 bases and J by 12 bases. The CDR3 DNA follows: TGCAGCGTTGAAGATGGACAGGGTACTTTCTTT. Residues: CSVEDGQGTFF.

This clonotype has just a few counts. CDR3 in amino acids: CALQERTPAGNEQFF. In nucleotides, the CDR3 is TGTGCCCTCCAAGAAAGGACTCCAGCGGGGAATGAGCAGTTCTTC. J is TRBJ2-1 and V is TRBV12-3 or TRBV12-4, with TRBD2 matching 7 bases. Losses at the gene ends were 11 bases for V and 7 bases for J; bases not matched to a gene: 17. This CDR3 has 15 residues.

The chain recombines TRBV7-2 with TRBJ2-5, with D tentatively TRBD1 (5 bases). This CDR3 has 17 residues. Germline V gene sequence: CDR1 SGHTA, CDR2 FQGNSA. Trimming stripped 1 base from V and 1 base from J, with 16 bases between. In DNA form, the CDR3 reads TGTGCCAGCAGCTTAGTTGCTGGTGGGGCGGTCCAAGAGACCCAGTACTTC. It encodes CASSLVAGGAVQETQYF.

The chain uses TRBV4-3 and TRBJ1-2; D unresolved. CDR1 and CDR2 (germline): LGHNA, YSLEER. With 1 base removed from V and 0 bases from J, the gap between germline ends came to 9 bases. The CDR3 spans 15 residues. The chain's CDR3 is CASSQAGLANYGYTF. As DNA, the CDR3 is TGCGCCAGCAGCCAAGCGGGGTTAGCTAACTATGGCTACACCTTC.

This clonotype was counted between two and nine times. This rearrangement joins TRBV20-1 to TRBJ1-4; no clear D gene. The germline CDR1 and CDR2 sequences are DFQATT and SNEGSKA (reference sequence). This CDR3 spans 11 amino acids. The germline V and J ends were trimmed by 3 bases and 8 bases, with 7 bases remaining between them. DNA for the CDR3: TGCAGTGCTAGGGCGGGCGAAAAACTGTTTTTT. It specifies CSARAGEKLFF.

This clonotype was picked up many times. The chain has TRBV6-6 and TRBJ1-4; 9 bases are a match to TRBD1. Germline values: CDR1 MNHNY, CDR2 SVGAGI (reference sequence). J was trimmed by 3 bases and V by 0 bases; bases with no gene match: 5. The CDR3 is made up of 17 amino acids. CDR3 sequence (DNA): TGTGCCAGCAGTTACTCGAACAGGGGGCGGCCTAATGAAAAACTGTTTTTT. Protein: CASSYSNRGRPNEKLFF.

This chain uses TRBV7-2 with TRBJ2-1; 12 nucleotides agree with TRBD2. Germline CDR1 SGHTA, CDR2 FQGNSA. V trimming: 5 bases; J trimming: 0 bases; junction bases outside the gene matches: 5. CDR3 length equals 17 residues. CDR3 in DNA: TGTGCCAGCAGCCTACTAGCGGGAGGTTACTCCTACAATGAGCAGTTCTTC. This gives the protein CASSLLAGGYSYNEQFF.

This clonotype has a count of ten or more. The V gene is TRBV18, the J gene TRBJ2-1, with 8 bases lining up with TRBD1. Germline V gene sequence: CDR1 KGHSH, CDR2 LQKENI. The CDR3 covers 16 residues. V was clipped by 4 bases and J by 4 bases; unmatched bases: 9. The CDR3 region has the DNA TGTGCCAGCTCACGCCCCGGGGACAGGTTTTACAATGAGCAGTTCTTC. Translation gives CASSRPGDRFYNEQFF.

This clonotype occurred many times. The rearrangement uses TRBV7-2 and TRBJ1-4; TRBD1 is a possible D gene (5 bases). V was pared by 3 bases and J by 5 bases, with 10 bases between. The CDR3 is 14 amino acids. Germline V gene sequence: CDR1 SGHTA, CDR2 FQGNSA. The CDR3 region is CASSLAGRNEKLFF. In DNA form, the CDR3 reads TGTGCCAGCAGCTTGGCAGGGAGAAATGAAAAACTGTTTTTT. Supplemented by reference TRBV7-2 and TRBJ1-4, the full variable domain reads GAGVSQSPSNKVTEKGKDVELRCDPISGHTALYWYRQSLGQGLEFLIYFQGNSAPDKSGLPSDRFSAERTGGSVSTLTIQRTQQEDSAVYLCASSLAGRNEKLFFGSGTQLSVL.

This clonotype occurred a few times. V and J are TRBV12-3 or TRBV12-4 and TRBJ1-1; D is uncertain. The CDR3 runs to 15 residues. The V gene lost 5 bases and the J gene lost 0 bases, with 13 bases spanning the gap. The CDR3 DNA reads as TGTGCCAGCAGTCTAGTTAGAGGCATGAACACTGAAGCTTTCTTT. Amino acids: CASSLVRGMNTEAFF.

This clonotype was picked up many times. The chain combines TRBV3-1 with TRBJ1-2; TRBD1 aligns across 9 bases. The germline gives CDR1 LGHDT, CDR2 YNNKEL (reference sequence). The CDR3 is made up of 15 amino acids. Losses at the gene ends were 2 bases for V and 8 bases for J; bases not matched to a gene: 9. As DNA, the CDR3 is TGTGCCAGCAGCCAATCCGGGACAGGGTTCGGAGGCTACACCTTC. Protein sequence: CASSQSGTGFGGYTF.

This clonotype was recorded many times. The J gene is TRBJ2-7, the V gene TRBV4-3; 7 bases align to TRBD2. The trim removed 2 bases at V and 1 base at J, leaving 2 bases unmatched. Germline V gene data show CDR1 as LGHNA and CDR2 as YSLEER. The CDR3 has 14 residues. This chain's CDR3 is CASSQLAESYEQYF. The CDR3 bases are TGCGCCAGCAGCCAACTAGCGGAGTCCTACGAGCAGTACTTC.

Ten or more counts support this clonotype. V gene TRBV29-1 combines with J gene TRBJ1-5; D might be TRBD1 (5 bases). Germline values: CDR1 SQVTM, CDR2 ANQGSEA. The CDR3 extends over 14 amino acids. V lost 4 bases and J lost 2, with 12 bases in between. The DNA of the CDR3 is TGCAGCGTTGCAGGGAGCGGACGCAATCAGCCCCAGCATTTT. Its translation: CSVAGSGRNQPQHF. Using reference TRBV29-1 and TRBJ1-5 for the parts outside the CDR3, the full variable domain is SAVISQKPSRDICQRGTSLTIQCQVDSQVTMMFWYRQQPGQSLTLIATANQGSEATYESGFVIDKFPISRPNLTFSTLTVSNMSPEDSSIYLCSVAGSGRNQPQHFGDGTRLSIL.